These T cell receptor beta chains were read from a single sample in a study of T cell changes during pregnancy in multiple sclerosis. Assay used: immunoSEQ multiplex PCR; TCRdb lists only in-frame clones, some missing. The table records 60,000 or so clones, 80% to 90% of them present only once. Sequenced here: peripheral blood, sampled in the first trimester of pregnancy. These receptors came from a female donor with multiple sclerosis, enrolled in a pregnancy study. Each CDR3 is given with its conserved first and last residue. The order of the fields is clone size, J gene, V gene, D gene, CDR3 protein, CDR3 DNA. D genes are given only for firm matches. Only part of the rows carry a size: once, few, many, or a class if the clone is expanded.

clone_size: NA
j_call: TRBJ2-1
v_call: TRBV2
d_call: TRBD2
cdr3_aa: CASSVASGAFNEQFF
cdr3_nt: TGTGCCAGCAGTGTGGCTAGCGGCGCATTCAATGAGCAGTTCTTC

clone_size: NA
j_call: TRBJ1-1
v_call: TRBV4-1
d_call: TRBD1
cdr3_aa: CASSQVETGVTEAFF
cdr3_nt: TGCGCCAGCAGCCAAGTTGAAACAGGGGTCACTGAAGCTTTCTTT

clone_size: NA
j_call: TRBJ1-4
v_call: TRBV5-6
d_call: NA
cdr3_aa: CASSSSETNEKLFF
cdr3_nt: TGTGCCAGCAGCTCGAGTGAGACTAATGAAAAACTGTTTTTT

clone_size: NA
j_call: TRBJ1-1
v_call: TRBV4-3
d_call: TRBD1
cdr3_aa: CASSHGTERNTEAFF
cdr3_nt: TGCGCCAGCAGCCACGGGACAGAGAGGAACACTGAAGCTTTCTTT

clone_size: once
j_call: TRBJ2-7
v_call: TRBV28
d_call: NA
cdr3_aa: CASSGSGGYEQYF
cdr3_nt: TGTGCCAGCAGCGGGAGCGGAGGGTACGAGCAGTACTTC

clone_size: NA
j_call: TRBJ2-5
v_call: TRBV4-3
d_call: NA
cdr3_aa: CASSQDKIGLAVEETQYF
cdr3_nt: TGCGCCAGCAGCCAAGATAAGATAGGACTGGCTGTCGAGGAGACCCAGTACTTC

clone_size: NA
j_call: TRBJ2-1
v_call: TRBV30
d_call: TRBD2
cdr3_aa: CAWSAGTSPHEQFF
cdr3_nt: TGTGCCTGGAGTGCCGGGACTAGCCCCCATGAGCAGTTCTTC

clone_size: NA
j_call: TRBJ1-1
v_call: TRBV2
d_call: TRBD1
cdr3_aa: CASNLQGMNTEAFF
cdr3_nt: TGTGCCAGCAACCTACAGGGGATGAACACTGAAGCTTTCTTT

clone_size: NA
j_call: TRBJ2-7
v_call: TRBV7-2
d_call: TRBD1
cdr3_aa: CASSFEPAGTGVYEQYF
cdr3_nt: TGTGCCAGCAGCTTCGAGCCAGCCGGGACAGGGGTCTACGAGCAGTACTTC

clone_size: few
j_call: TRBJ1-5
v_call: TRBV19
d_call: NA
cdr3_aa: CASSSQGLGWGSNQPQHF
cdr3_nt: TGTGCCAGTAGTTCCCAGGGGTTGGGCTGGGGGAGCAATCAGCCCCAGCATTTT

clone_size: NA
j_call: TRBJ2-7
v_call: TRBV4-1
d_call: TRBD1
cdr3_aa: CASSQEGQGYREQYF
cdr3_nt: TGCGCCAGCAGCCAAGAGGGACAGGGGTACCGCGAGCAGTACTTC

clone_size: NA
j_call: TRBJ1-2
v_call: TRBV7-3
d_call: NA
cdr3_aa: CASSLDQGSRPNYGYTF
cdr3_nt: TGTGCCAGCAGCTTAGATCAGGGTTCAAGACCAAACTATGGCTACACCTTC

clone_size: NA
j_call: TRBJ2-7
v_call: TRBV4-2
d_call: TRBD2
cdr3_aa: CASNPEPGTSAYEQYF
cdr3_nt: TGTGCCAGCAATCCCGAGCCCGGGACTAGCGCTTACGAGCAGTACTTC

clone_size: NA
j_call: TRBJ1-3
v_call: TRBV18
d_call: NA
cdr3_aa: CASSLISGSGNTIYF
cdr3_nt: TGTGCCAGCTCACTGATTTCGGGCTCTGGAAACACCATATATTTT

clone_size: once
j_call: TRBJ2-2
v_call: TRBV18
d_call: TRBD2
cdr3_aa: CASSRSGGDTGELFF
cdr3_nt: TGTGCCAGCTCACGATCGGGGGGTGACACCGGGGAGCTGTTTTTT

clone_size: NA
j_call: TRBJ1-1
v_call: TRBV19
d_call: NA
cdr3_aa: CASSILGPAQEAFF
cdr3_nt: TGTGCCAGTAGTATCTTGGGGCCCGCCCAAGAAGCTTTCTTT

clone_size: NA
j_call: TRBJ1-5
v_call: TRBV6-6
d_call: NA
cdr3_aa: CASMGQGGQPQHF
cdr3_nt: TGTGCCAGCATGGGCCAGGGTGGACAGCCCCAGCATTTT

clone_size: NA
j_call: TRBJ2-1
v_call: TRBV1
d_call: NA
cdr3_aa: CTSSPGQGDEQFF
cdr3_nt: TGCACCAGCAGCCCGGGACAGGGAGATGAGCAGTTCTTC

clone_size: few
j_call: TRBJ1-3
v_call: TRBV4-2
d_call: NA
cdr3_aa: CASSQEGGFGGSSGNTIYF
cdr3_nt: TGTGCCAGCAGCCAAGAAGGAGGTTTCGGGGGATCCTCTGGAAACACCATATATTTT

clone_size: NA
j_call: TRBJ2-3
v_call: TRBV29-1
d_call: NA
cdr3_aa: CSGGRGPSTDTQYF
cdr3_nt: TGCAGCGGGGGGCGGGGGCCGAGCACAGATACGCAGTATTTT

clone_size: NA
j_call: TRBJ2-7
v_call: TRBV9
d_call: NA
cdr3_aa: CASSPITGGSEQYF
cdr3_nt: TGTGCCAGCAGCCCCATAACCGGAGGTAGCGAGCAGTACTTC

clone_size: NA
j_call: TRBJ2-7
v_call: TRBV6-6
d_call: TRBD2
cdr3_aa: CASQGLVGYEQYF
cdr3_nt: TGTGCCAGCCAGGGACTAGTTGGGTACGAGCAGTACTTC